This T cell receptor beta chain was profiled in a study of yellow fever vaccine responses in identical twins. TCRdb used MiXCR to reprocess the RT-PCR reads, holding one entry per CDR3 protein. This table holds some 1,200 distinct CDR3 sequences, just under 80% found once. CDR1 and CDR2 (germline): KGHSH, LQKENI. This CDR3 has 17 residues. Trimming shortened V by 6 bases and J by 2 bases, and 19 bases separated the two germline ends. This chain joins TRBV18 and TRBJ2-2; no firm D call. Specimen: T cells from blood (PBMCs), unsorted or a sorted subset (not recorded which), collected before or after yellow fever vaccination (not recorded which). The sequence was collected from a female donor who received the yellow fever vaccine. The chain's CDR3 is CASSPPEAEINTGELFF. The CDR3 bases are TGTGCCAGCTCGCCCCCCGAGGCCGAGATCAACACCGGGGAGCTGTTTTTT.